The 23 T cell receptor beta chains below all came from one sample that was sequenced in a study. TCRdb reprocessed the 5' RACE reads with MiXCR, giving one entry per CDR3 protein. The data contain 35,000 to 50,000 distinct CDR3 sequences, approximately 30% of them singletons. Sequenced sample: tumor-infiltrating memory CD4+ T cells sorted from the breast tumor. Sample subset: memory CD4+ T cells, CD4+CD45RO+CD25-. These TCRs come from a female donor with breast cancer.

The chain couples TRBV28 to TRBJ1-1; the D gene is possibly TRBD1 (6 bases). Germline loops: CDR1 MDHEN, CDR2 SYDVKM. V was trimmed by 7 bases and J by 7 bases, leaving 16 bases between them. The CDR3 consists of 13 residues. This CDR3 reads CASKPRTGYEAFF. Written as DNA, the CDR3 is TGTGCCAGCAAGCCCCGAACAGGGTATGAAGCTTTCTTT.

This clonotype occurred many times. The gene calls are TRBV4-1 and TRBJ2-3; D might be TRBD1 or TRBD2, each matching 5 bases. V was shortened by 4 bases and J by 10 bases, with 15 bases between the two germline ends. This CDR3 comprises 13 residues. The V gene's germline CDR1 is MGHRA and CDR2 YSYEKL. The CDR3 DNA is TGCGCCAGCAGCCGCCAACCCTTGGGGGCGCAGTATTTT. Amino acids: CASSRQPLGAQYF.

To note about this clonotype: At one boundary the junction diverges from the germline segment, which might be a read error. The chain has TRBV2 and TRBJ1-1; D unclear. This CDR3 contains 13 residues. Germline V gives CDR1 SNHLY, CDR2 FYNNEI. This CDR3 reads CAGRMEANTEAFF. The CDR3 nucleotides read TGTGCCGGCAGGATGGAAGCGAACACTGAAGCTTTCTTT.

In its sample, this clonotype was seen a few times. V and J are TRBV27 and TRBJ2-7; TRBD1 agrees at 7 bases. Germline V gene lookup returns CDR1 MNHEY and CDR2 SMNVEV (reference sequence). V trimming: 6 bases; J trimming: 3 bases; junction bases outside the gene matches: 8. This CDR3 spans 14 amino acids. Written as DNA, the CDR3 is TGTGCCAGCAGCGGCCCAGGGGGTCTCTACGAGCAGTACTTC. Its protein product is CASSGPGGLYEQYF.

The CDR3 here is CASSSFEQGNYGYTF. The CDR3 DNA sequence: TGTGCCAGCAGTTCATTCGAACAGGGGAACTATGGCTACACCTTC. V is TRBV6-5 and J is TRBJ1-2; 7 nucleotides match TRBD1. This CDR3 comprises 15 residues. V lost 4 bases, J lost 2 bases, and 7 bases stayed unmatched. Germline V gene sequence: CDR1 MNHEY, CDR2 SVGAGI.

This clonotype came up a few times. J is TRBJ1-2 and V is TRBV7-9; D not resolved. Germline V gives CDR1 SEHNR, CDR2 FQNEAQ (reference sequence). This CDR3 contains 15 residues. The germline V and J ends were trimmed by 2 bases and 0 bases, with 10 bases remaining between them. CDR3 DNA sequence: TGTGCCAGCAGCTTATCGGCAGGCTCTAACTATGGCTACACCTTC. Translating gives CASSLSAGSNYGYTF.

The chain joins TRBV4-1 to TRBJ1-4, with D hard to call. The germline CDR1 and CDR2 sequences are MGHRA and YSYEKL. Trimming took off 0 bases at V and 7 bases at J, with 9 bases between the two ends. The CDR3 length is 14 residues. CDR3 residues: CASSQDPGIEKLFF. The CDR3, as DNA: TGCGCCAGCAGCCAAGATCCTGGGATTGAAAAACTGTTTTTT.

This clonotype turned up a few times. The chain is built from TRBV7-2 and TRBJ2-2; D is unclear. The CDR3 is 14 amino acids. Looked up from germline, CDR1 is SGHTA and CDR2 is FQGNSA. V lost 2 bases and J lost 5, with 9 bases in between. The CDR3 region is CASSLPWATGELFF. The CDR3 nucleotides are TGTGCCAGCAGCTTACCCTGGGCAACCGGGGAGCTGTTTTTT.

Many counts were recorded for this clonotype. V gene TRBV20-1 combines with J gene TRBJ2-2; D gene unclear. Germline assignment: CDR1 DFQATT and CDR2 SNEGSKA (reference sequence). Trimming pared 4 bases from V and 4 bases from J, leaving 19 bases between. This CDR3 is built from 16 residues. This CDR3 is CSATPGLVVGTGELFF. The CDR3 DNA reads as TGCAGTGCTACCCCCGGTCTTGTGGTCGGCACCGGGGAGCTGTTTTTT.

The CDR3: CASSDWTGDTGELFF. DNA of the CDR3: TGTGCCAGCAGTGACTGGACAGGCGACACCGGGGAGCTGTTTTTT. The chain couples TRBV6-5 to TRBJ2-2; 7 nucleotides align to TRBD1. CDR1 is MNHEY and CDR2 is SVGAGI in the germline V gene. CDR3 size: 15 residues. Trimming at V came to 5 bases and at J to 3 bases, leaving 6 bases not matched to a gene.

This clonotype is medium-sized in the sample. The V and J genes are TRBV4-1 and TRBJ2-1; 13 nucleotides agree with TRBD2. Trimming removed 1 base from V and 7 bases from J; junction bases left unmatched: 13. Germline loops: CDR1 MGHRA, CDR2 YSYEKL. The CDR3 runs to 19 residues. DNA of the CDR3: TGCGCCAGCAGCCAAGGATCCGCCTGGACTAGCGGGAGTTTGAATGAGCAGTTCTTC. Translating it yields CASSQGSAWTSGSLNEQFF.

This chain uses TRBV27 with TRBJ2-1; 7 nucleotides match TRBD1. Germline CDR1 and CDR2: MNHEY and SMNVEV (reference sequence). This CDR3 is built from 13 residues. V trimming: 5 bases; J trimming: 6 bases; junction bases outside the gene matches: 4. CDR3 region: CASSGGQLNEQFF. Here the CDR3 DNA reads TGTGCCAGCAGTGGGGGACAGCTCAATGAGCAGTTCTTC.

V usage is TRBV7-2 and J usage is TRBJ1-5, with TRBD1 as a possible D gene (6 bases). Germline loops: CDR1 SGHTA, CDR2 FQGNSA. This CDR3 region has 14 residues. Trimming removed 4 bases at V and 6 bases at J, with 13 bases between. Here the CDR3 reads CASSSQGGGQPQHF. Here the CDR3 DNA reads TGTGCCAGCAGCTCACAGGGCGGGGGTCAGCCCCAGCATTTT.

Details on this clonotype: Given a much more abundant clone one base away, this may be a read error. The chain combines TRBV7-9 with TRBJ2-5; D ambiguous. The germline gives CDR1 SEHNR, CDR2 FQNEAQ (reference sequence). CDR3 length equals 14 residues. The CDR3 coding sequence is TGTGCCAGCAGCTTAACAAACTCCCAAGAGACCCAGTGCTTC. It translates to CASSLTNSQETQCF. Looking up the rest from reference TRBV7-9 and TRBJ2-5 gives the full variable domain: DTGVSQNPRHKITKRGQNVTFRCDPISEHNRLYWYRQTLGQGPEFLTYFQNEAQLEKSRLLSDRFSAERPKGSFSTLEIQRTEQGDSAMYLCASSLTNSQETQCFGPGTRLLVL.

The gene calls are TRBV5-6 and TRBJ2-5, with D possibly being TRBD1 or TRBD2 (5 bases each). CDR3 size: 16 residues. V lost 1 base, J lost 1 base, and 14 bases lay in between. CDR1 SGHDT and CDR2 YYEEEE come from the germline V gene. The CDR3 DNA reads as TGTGCCAGCAGCTTGCGGGGCCGTACACGCCAAGAGACCCAGTACTTC. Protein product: CASSLRGRTRQETQYF.

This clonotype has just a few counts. For the CDR3, the DNA is TGCGCCAGCAGGAGTCCGGGACAGGGTGTCAAAGATACGCAGTATTTT. Translating it yields CASRSPGQGVKDTQYF. The gene calls are TRBV5-1 and TRBJ2-3; 9 positions match TRBD1. Germline V gives CDR1 SGHRS, CDR2 YFSETQ. The trim removed 5 bases at V and 5 bases at J, leaving 12 bases unmatched. CDR3 length: 16 amino acids.

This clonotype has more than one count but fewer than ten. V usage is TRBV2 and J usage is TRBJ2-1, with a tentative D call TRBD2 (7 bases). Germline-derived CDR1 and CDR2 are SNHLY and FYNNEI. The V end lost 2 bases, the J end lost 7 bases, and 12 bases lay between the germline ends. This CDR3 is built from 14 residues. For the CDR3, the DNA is TGTGCCAGCAGTGAATGGGGGGGCGAGAATGAGCAGTTCTTC. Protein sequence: CASSEWGGENEQFF.

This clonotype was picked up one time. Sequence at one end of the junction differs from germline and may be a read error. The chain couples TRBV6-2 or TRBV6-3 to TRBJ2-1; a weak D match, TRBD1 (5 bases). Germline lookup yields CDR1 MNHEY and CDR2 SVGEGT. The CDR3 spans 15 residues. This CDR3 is CASRHRSSSHNEQFF. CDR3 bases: TGTGCCAGCAGGCACAGGAGTAGCTCCCACAATGAGCAGTTCTTC.

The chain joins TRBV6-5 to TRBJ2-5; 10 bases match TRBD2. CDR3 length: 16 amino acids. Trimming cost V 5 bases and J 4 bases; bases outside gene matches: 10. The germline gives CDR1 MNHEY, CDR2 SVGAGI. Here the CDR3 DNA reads TGTGCCAGCAGTCAACTAGCGGGACTCTCGGGAGAGACCCAGTACTTC. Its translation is CASSQLAGLSGETQYF.

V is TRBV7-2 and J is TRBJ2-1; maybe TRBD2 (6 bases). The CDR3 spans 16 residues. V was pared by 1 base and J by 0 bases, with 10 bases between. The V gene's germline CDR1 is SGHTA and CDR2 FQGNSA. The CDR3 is CASSLVEGISYNEQFF. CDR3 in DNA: TGTGCCAGCAGCTTAGTGGAGGGGATCTCCTACAATGAGCAGTTCTTC. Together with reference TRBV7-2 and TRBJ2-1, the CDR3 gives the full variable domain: GAGVSQSPSNKVTEKGKDVELRCDPISGHTALYWYRQSLGQGLEFLIYFQGNSAPDKSGLPSDRFSAERTGGSVSTLTIQRTQQEDSAVYLCASSLVEGISYNEQFFGPGTRLTVL.

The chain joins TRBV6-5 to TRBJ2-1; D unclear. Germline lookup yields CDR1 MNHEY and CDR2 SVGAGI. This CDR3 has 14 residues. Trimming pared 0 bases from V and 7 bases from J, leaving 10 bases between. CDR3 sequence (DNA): TGTGCCAGCAGTTACTCGAGAGGCTTTAATGAGCAGTTCTTC. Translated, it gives CASSYSRGFNEQFF.

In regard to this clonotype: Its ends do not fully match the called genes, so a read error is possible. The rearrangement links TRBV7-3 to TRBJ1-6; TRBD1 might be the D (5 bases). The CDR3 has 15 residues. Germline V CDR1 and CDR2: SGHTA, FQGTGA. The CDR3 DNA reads TGTGCCAGCAGCCCACCGGGACCCTATGATTCACCCCTCCACTTT. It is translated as CASSPPGPYDSPLHF.

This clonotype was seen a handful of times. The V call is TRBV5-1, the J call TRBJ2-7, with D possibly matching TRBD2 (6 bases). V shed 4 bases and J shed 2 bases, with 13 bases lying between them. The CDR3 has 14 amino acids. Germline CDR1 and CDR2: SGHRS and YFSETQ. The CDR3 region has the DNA TGCGCCAGCAGCGTGACGGAGGGTCCCTACGAGCAGTACTTC. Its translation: CASSVTEGPYEQYF.